This passage covers 16 T cell receptor beta chains from one sample sequenced in a study of OX40 agonist ivuxolimab in advanced cancers. TCRdb keeps only in-frame clones here, not all; method: immunoSEQ multiplex PCR. The sample carries tens of thousands of clones, 87% recorded once. The sample consisted of CD4+ or CD8+ T cells sorted from blood, taken in a trial of the OX40 agonist ivuxolimab. These receptors came from an adult with an advanced solid tumor such as melanoma, head and neck, liver or kidney cancer.

The chain is built from TRBV10-2 and TRBJ2-7; 9 bases agree with TRBD1. This CDR3 contains 13 residues. Trimming removed 6 bases from V and 6 bases from J; junction bases left unmatched: 6. Germline lookup yields CDR1 WSHSY and CDR2 SAAADI. CDR3 sequence reads: CASRAGTGSEQYF. The DNA of the CDR3 is TGCGCCAGCAGAGCCGGGACAGGGTCCGAGCAGTACTTC.

The V gene is TRBV7-9, the J gene TRBJ2-5; TRBD1 is a possible D gene (6 bases). This CDR3 is 15 amino acids long. The germline V gene has CDR1 SEHNR and CDR2 FQNEAQ (reference sequence). Trimming removed 0 bases from V and 0 bases from J, with 8 bases in between. The CDR3: CASSLAGADQETQYF. In DNA form, the CDR3 reads TGTGCCAGCAGCTTAGCGGGGGCAGACCAAGAGACCCAGTACTTC.

This sequence joins TRBV28 and TRBJ1-6; D is perhaps TRBD1 (6 bases). The V end lost 4 bases, the J end lost 3 bases, and 19 bases lay between the germline ends. The germline V gene has CDR1 MDHEN and CDR2 SYDVKM. The CDR3 consists of 18 residues. The CDR3 is CASSSALRGGIYNSPLHF. Written as DNA, the CDR3 is TGTGCCAGCAGTTCCGCCCTCAGGGGAGGAATCTATAATTCACCCCTCCACTTT.

The chain has TRBV15 and TRBJ2-1; no clear D gene. V was trimmed by 5 bases and J by 4 bases, leaving 12 bases between them. The germline V gene encodes CDR1 LNHNV and CDR2 YYDKDF (reference sequence). This CDR3 has 14 residues. The CDR3 DNA is TGTGCCACCAGCCAATCGGGCAAGTACAATGAGCAGTTCTTC. This codes for CATSQSGKYNEQFF.

The CDR3 reads CASSQGAGAGQPQHF. For the CDR3, the DNA is TGTGCCAGCAGTCAAGGGGCAGGGGCCGGCCAGCCCCAGCATTTT. The chain recombines TRBV7-9 with TRBJ1-5, with a tentative D call TRBD1 (6 bases). Germline assignment: CDR1 SEHNR and CDR2 FQNEAQ (reference sequence). This CDR3 comprises 15 residues. The V and J ends lost 6 bases and 7 bases respectively, with 19 bases between them.

The CDR3 here is CASSPGGLDNIQYF. The DNA for the CDR3 is TGTGCCAGCAGCCCCGGGGGACTAGACAACATTCAGTACTTC. The rearrangement uses TRBV11-2 and TRBJ2-4; TRBD2 matches at 8 bases. CDR1 and CDR2 (germline): SGHAT, FQNNGV. Trimming cost V 5 bases and J 7 bases; bases outside gene matches: 7. This CDR3 has 14 residues.

Regarding this clone: A junction end diverges from the germline sequence, so it may reflect a read error. The chain employs TRBV6-5 and TRBJ2-7; maybe TRBD2 (6 bases). Germline loops: CDR1 MNHEY, CDR2 SVGAGI. The CDR3 sequence is 15 residues long. Written as DNA, the CDR3 is TGTGCCAGCAGTAACTCCGGGGGACGCTCCTACGAGCAGTACTTC. Residues: CASSNSGGRSYEQYF.

This clone appeared a few times. The chain is built from TRBV7-2 and TRBJ1-6; D unclear. The CDR3 runs to 17 residues. CDR1 is SGHTA, CDR2 FQGNSA, per germline. V was shortened by 0 bases and J by 9 bases, with 18 bases between the two germline ends. The CDR3 DNA reads TGTGCCAGCAGCTTAGCAGGTGGGGTGTGGGTGGGTTCACCCCTCCACTTT. It is translated as CASSLAGGVWVGSPLHF.

This clone was found a few times. This sequence joins TRBV4-3 and TRBJ2-2; D unclear. Germline loops: CDR1 LGHNA, CDR2 YSLEER. The germline V and J ends were trimmed by 3 bases and 2 bases, with 4 bases remaining between them. CDR3 length: 13 amino acids. The CDR3 nucleotides are TGCGCCAGCAGCCATCCTAACACCGGGGAGCTGTTTTTT. This codes for CASSHPNTGELFF.

The chain employs TRBV11-2 and TRBJ1-1; D may be TRBD1 (5 bases). The V end lost 7 bases, the J end lost 1 base, and 19 bases lay between the germline ends. Germline CDR1 reads SGHAT; CDR2 reads FQNNGV. The CDR3 is made up of 16 amino acids. The CDR3: CASTPLRGPKNTEAFF. The CDR3, as DNA: TGTGCCAGCACCCCCCTGAGGGGACCGAAGAACACTGAAGCTTTCTTT.

CDR3 DNA: TGTGCCAGCAGCTTACTGGGAACAACTGAAGCTTTCTTT. This sequence encodes CASSLLGTTEAFF. The chain uses TRBV11-3 and TRBJ1-1, with D unclear. The V gene's germline CDR1 is SGHNT and CDR2 YENEEA. The V and J ends lost 2 bases and 5 bases respectively, with 9 bases between them. The CDR3 totals 13 residues.

The table lists this clone with a count of one. The rearrangement uses TRBV18 and TRBJ2-3, with a possible D match to TRBD2 (5 bases). The CDR3 spans 14 residues. V was shortened by 9 bases and J by 1 base, with 14 bases between the two germline ends. Germline assignment: CDR1 KGHSH and CDR2 LQKENI. The CDR3 sequence is CASSDFRGTDTQYF. CDR3 nucleotides: TGTGCCAGTTCGGACTTTAGAGGCACAGATACGCAGTATTTT.

V gene TRBV18 combines with J gene TRBJ2-1; the match to TRBD1 covers 8 bases. This CDR3 is 15 amino acids long. CDR1 is KGHSH and CDR2 is LQKENI in the germline V gene. V was clipped by 2 bases and J by 6 bases; unmatched bases: 6. The CDR3 spells CASSPTLDRVNEQFF. Written as DNA, the CDR3 is TGTGCCAGCTCACCAACCTTGGACAGGGTCAATGAGCAGTTCTTC.

There are a few counts of this clone. The chain has TRBV5-1 and TRBJ2-7; 8 positions match TRBD1. The CDR3 length is 15 residues. From germline, CDR1 is SGHRS and CDR2 YFSETQ. After removal of 0 bases from V and 2 bases from J, the junction contained 4 bases not matched to a gene. For the CDR3, the DNA is TGCGCCAGCAGCTTGGATACGGGACAGGCCTACGAGCAGTACTTC. This translates into CASSLDTGQAYEQYF.

This rearrangement joins TRBV6-5 to TRBJ1-5, with unresolved D. The CDR3 is made up of 13 amino acids. The V gene's germline CDR1 is MNHEY and CDR2 SVGAGI. V shed 5 bases and J shed 4 bases, with 9 bases lying between them. The CDR3 sequence is CASSPQLNQPQHF. Here the CDR3 DNA reads TGTGCCAGCAGTCCACAGCTGAATCAGCCCCAGCATTTT.

The DNA of the CDR3 is TGTGCCAGCAGTTTAGGCGGTTCCTACAATGAGCAGTTCTTC. Translated: CASSLGGSYNEQFF. The chain employs TRBV28 and TRBJ2-1; D is unresolved. The CDR3 spans 14 residues. CDR1 MDHEN and CDR2 SYDVKM come from the germline V gene. V lost 2 bases, J lost 1 base, and 6 bases lay in between.